This T cell receptor beta chain is drawn from a study of brain metastases from non-small cell lung cancer (dated by TCRdb to about 2019). About the full investigation: The study profiled the immune microenvironment of paired resected primary tumors and brain metastases from non-small-cell lung cancer patients.

The cohort was made up of a few dozen patients with surgically resected non-small-cell lung cancer, each of whom had both a primary tumor specimen and a brain metastasis specimen. Archival formalin-fixed, paraffin-embedded tissues were used as the tumor specimens. The CDR3 contains 13 residues, cysteine and phenylalanine counted. This entry keeps only the CDR3 DNA: 39 bases, framed from base 1. At the junction V is shortened by 5 bases and J by 3 bases, with 11 bases in between. Looking up the germline V gene yields CDR1 SGHVS and CDR2 FNYEAQ. As for this clone: Its antigen is unknown. This could be a read error, since a much larger clone is one nucleotide away.

Beyond this particular receptor, the publication reports: Paired brain metastases and primary tumors largely shared TCR repertoires, although T-cell densities in the metastases were sparse. T-cell infiltration was lower in brain metastases than in primary tumors (P < 0.001). T-cell clones appeared expanded in around 62% of brain metastases relative to the matched primary tumors.

Library creation used the immunoSEQ multiplex PCR assay. T-cell receptor beta chain repertoire sequencing was performed alongside a 770-gene immune expression panel. The table comes from immuneACCESS by way of TCRdb, which keeps in-frame sequences with V and J called. Part of the clones is missing from these tables; in studies checked, under half for an unresolved V gene and the rest for unknown reasons. The table for this sample lists about 4,600 clones; around nine tenths of them were counted only once. The ten most abundant clones make up around 13% of the sample. The sequence was collected from a donor aged 40 or over with non-small cell lung cancer. The sequenced material came from tissue from a brain metastasis. Explained via the paper, the cell subset or site label denotes: resected brain metastasis paired with primary lung tumor. The chain is made from TRBV7-6 and TRBJ2-7; confidence is insufficient to name the D gene. The CDR3 reads as follows: CASSQEPNYEQYF. The DNA sequence is as follows: TGTGCCAGCAGCCAGGAACCAAACTACGAGCAGTACTTC.